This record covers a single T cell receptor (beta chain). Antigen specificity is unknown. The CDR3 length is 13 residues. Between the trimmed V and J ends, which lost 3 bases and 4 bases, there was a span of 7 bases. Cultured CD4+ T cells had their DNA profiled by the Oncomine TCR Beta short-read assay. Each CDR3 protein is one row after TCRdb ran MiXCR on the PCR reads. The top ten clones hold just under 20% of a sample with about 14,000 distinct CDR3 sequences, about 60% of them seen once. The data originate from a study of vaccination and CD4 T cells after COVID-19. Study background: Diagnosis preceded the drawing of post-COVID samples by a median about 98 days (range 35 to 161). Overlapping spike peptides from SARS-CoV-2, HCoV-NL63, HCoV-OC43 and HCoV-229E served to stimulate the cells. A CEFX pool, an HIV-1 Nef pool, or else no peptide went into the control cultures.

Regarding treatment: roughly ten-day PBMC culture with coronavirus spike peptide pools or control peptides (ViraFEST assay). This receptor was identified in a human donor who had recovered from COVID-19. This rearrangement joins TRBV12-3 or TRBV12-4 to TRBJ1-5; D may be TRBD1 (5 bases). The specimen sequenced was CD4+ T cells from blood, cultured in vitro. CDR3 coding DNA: TGTGCCAGCAGTTTTGGGGGGAATCAGCCCCAGCATTTT. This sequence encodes CASSFGGNQPQHF.